This T cell receptor beta chain is drawn from a study of cytomegalovirus exposure and HLA in healthy donors. Study-wide points: TCR beta sequences reportedly predicted most subjects' HLA-A and HLA-B alleles accurately. The study assumed roughly uniform donor sequencing depth for presence/absence analyses.

Primers included in the PCR were 60 Vbeta and 13 Jbeta primers. Measured with immunoSEQ multiplex PCR; TCRdb has only the in-frame clones, and not every one. Of fewer than 150,000 clones in the sample, around three quarters were seen once. CDR1 and CDR2 from the germline V gene are GTSNPN and SVGIG (reference sequence). Trimming took 5 bases from V and 5 from J; bases not matched to a gene: 6. CDR3 length equals 13 residues. On this clone itself: The antigen is unknown.

This TCR derives from a man aged 30-40 years in good health and CMV-seronegative. The rearrangement joins TRBV30 to TRBJ2-3, with 8 bases that match TRBD2. Sequenced: PBMCs. CDR3 in amino acids: CAWAGLAGDTQYF. Here the CDR3 DNA reads TGTGCCTGGGCTGGACTAGCCGGAGATACGCAGTATTTT.